The rows below give T cell receptor beta chains drawn from one sample of a study of tumour-infiltrating T cells in Burkitt lymphoma. TCRdb keeps only in-frame clones here, not all; method: immunoSEQ multiplex PCR. The sample has 12,000 to 15,000 clones; approximately 82% are singletons. The sequencing sample was made of tumor tissue. The receptors stem from a human donor with diffuse large B-cell lymphoma. Both conserved end residues are trimmed from each CDR3. A D gene is named only where the DNA matches it firmly. Where a row states a size, it is once, few, many or the class of an expanded clone; other rows omit it.

TRBJ2-7 | TRBD2 | . | TRBV4-1 | ASSLRLLLAGFEQY
TRBJ1-2 | . | . | TRBV27 | ASSEGLNYGYT
TRBJ2-1 | . | . | TRBV9 | ASSARDLPYNEQF
TRBJ1-1 | . | . | TRBV28 | ASSLAMNTEAF
TRBJ2-5 | . | . | TRBV5-1 | ASSAEGAIGETQY
TRBJ1-5 | . | . | TRBV19 | ASSLALSQPQH
TRBJ1-1 | TRBD1 | . | TRBV4-1 | ASSQVGTGGSWNTEAF
TRBJ2-6 | . | once | TRBV29-1 | SGGAGANVLT
TRBJ1-1 | . | . | TRBV25-1 | ASSDGQALFGTEAF
TRBJ2-1 | . | few | TRBV27 | ASSPTISEQF
TRBJ2-2 | TRBD2 | . | TRBV10-2 | ASTPPSGGNTGELF
TRBJ2-1 | TRBD2 | . | TRBV6-5 | ASSSRTSGLFEQF
TRBJ2-7 | TRBD1 | . | TRBV5-1 | ASSLTGTGSYEQY
TRBJ2-5 | . | few | TRBV5-4 | ASSLWRQETQY
TRBJ2-1 | TRBD2 | . | TRBV5-4 | ASSSTSGPYNEQF
TRBJ1-2 | . | . | TRBV7-9 | ASSLRNGHGYT
TRBJ2-1 | TRBD2 | . | TRBV27 | ASIPRLAGGGNEQF
TRBJ1-1 | . | . | TRBV7-8 | ASSPTDGTNTEAF
TRBJ2-1 | TRBD2 | . | TRBV19 | ASSLSGVSYNEQF
TRBJ1-1 | . | . | TRBV5-5 | ASSLYGGGTEAF
TRBJ1-2 | . | . | TRBV6-6 | ASTLFTGEADYGYT
TRBJ2-2 | . | few | TRBV6-5 | ASSRAGELF
TRBJ1-2 | TRBD1 | medium-sized | TRBV9 | ASRARTGNYGYT
TRBJ1-1 | TRBD1 | . | TRBV5-1 | ASSPTLGQRSTEAF
TRBJ2-1 | TRBD1 | . | TRBV6-5 | ASRRQGNEQF
TRBJ1-2 | . | medium-sized | TRBV20-1 | SASFGYT
TRBJ1-5 | . | . | TRBV7-9 | ASSQWGVGQPQH
TRBJ2-1 | TRBD2 | . | TRBV6-4 | ASRLAGGYEQF
TRBJ1-5 | . | few | TRBV7-6 | AIGSGANQPQH
TRBJ2-2 | . | . | TRBV6-5 | ASRPSNTGELF
TRBJ2-7 | . | . | TRBV5-1 | ASSLKGPYEQY
TRBJ1-1 | . | . | TRBV5-6 | ASQVADEAF
TRBJ1-1 | . | . | TRBV5-1 | ASSTSPVAEAF
TRBJ1-2 | TRBD1 | . | TRBV6-5 | AIIDRVGGYT
TRBJ1-1 | . | . | TRBV10-3 | AISESKLAF